The clone carrying this T cell receptor beta chain was seen a single time. The antigen remains unidentified. The CDR3 has 17 amino acids. The data were produced by immunoSEQ multiplex PCR, yet TCRdb's version contains in-frame clones alone and is incomplete. The repertoire consists of about 86,000 clones, with around nine tenths occurring once and the leading ten covering around 0.49%. This sample is drawn from a study of graft-versus-host responses after intestinal transplantation. Study context: Grafts were multivisceral, liver-intestinal, or isolated intestinal. Recipients across the board were started on anti-thymocyte globulin induction, then kept on tacrolimus and steroids for approximately three years.

Study findings and constraints: Peak circulating GvH clone levels were associated with early post-transplant HvG declines.

V and J are TRBV21-1 and TRBJ2-1; the table names TRBD2, a call not compared with the DNA. TRBV21-1 is recorded as a pseudogene. This sample comprised unstimulated CD8+ T cells sorted from spleen or lymph node cells, obtained before intestinal transplant. The origin of this receptor is a human donor who received an intestinal transplant. The CDR3 loop is CASSIPHGGTPYNEQFF. Here the CDR3 DNA reads TGTGCCAGCAGCATACCCCACGGGGGGACACCCTACAATGAGCAGTTCTTC.